In its sample, the clone carrying this T cell receptor (beta chain) was seen many times. Germline CDR1 and CDR2: LGHNA and YNFKEQ. The CDR3 has 17 amino acids. Trimming removed 1 base from V and 6 bases from J; junction bases left unmatched: 12. The sample is drawn from a study of identical twins. In TCRdb, the 5' RACE reads were re-called with MiXCR into one record per CDR3 protein. The sample shows 220,000 or so distinct CDR3 sequences, about 7.3% of them seen only once. These data were also filed under a second study, of yellow fever vaccine responses in identical twins.

The clonotype originates from a woman aged 18 to 35 in good health. The material sequenced was memory (CD45RO+) T cells sorted from blood. The rearrangement joins TRBV4-2 to TRBJ2-3; TRBD2 agrees at 8 bases. The CDR3 region has the DNA TGTGCCAGCAGCCAAGGTCGTGCGGGGGGCCAGGGGGATACGCAGTATTTT. It yields the protein CASSQGRAGGQGDTQYF.